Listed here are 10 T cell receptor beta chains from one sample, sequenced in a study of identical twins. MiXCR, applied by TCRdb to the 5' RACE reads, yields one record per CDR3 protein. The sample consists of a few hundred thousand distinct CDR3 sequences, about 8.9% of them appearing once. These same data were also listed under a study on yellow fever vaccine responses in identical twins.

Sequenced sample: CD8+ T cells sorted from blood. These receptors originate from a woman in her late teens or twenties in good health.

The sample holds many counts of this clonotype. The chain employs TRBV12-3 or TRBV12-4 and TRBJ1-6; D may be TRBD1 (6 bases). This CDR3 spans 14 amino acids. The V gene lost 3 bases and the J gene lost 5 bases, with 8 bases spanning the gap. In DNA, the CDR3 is TGTGCCAGCAGTTTGCAGGGGAATAATTCACCCCTCCACTTT. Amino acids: CASSLQGNNSPLHF.

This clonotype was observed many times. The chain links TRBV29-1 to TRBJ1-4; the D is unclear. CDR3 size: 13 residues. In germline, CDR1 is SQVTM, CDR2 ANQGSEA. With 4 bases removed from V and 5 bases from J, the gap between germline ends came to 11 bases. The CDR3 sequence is CSVVWQDNEKLFF. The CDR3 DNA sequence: TGCAGCGTTGTATGGCAGGACAATGAAAAACTGTTTTTT.

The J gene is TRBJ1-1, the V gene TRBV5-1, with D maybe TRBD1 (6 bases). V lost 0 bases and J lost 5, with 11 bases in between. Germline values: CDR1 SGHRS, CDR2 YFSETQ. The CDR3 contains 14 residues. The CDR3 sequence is CASSLEQGSTEAFF. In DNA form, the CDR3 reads TGCGCCAGCAGCTTGGAACAGGGTTCTACTGAAGCTTTCTTT.

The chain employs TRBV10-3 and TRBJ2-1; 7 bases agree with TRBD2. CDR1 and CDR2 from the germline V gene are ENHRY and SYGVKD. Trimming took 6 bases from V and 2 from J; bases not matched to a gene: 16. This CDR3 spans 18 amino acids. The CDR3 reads CAIRGGLAAGRTYNEQFF. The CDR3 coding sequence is TGTGCCATCAGGGGTGGGCTAGCGGCAGGCCGCACCTACAATGAGCAGTTCTTC.

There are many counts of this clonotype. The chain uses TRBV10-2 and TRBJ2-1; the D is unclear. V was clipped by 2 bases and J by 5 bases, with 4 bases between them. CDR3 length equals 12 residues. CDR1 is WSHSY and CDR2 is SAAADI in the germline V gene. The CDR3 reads CASSETDNEQFF. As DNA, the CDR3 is TGCGCCAGCAGTGAGACCGACAATGAGCAGTTCTTC.

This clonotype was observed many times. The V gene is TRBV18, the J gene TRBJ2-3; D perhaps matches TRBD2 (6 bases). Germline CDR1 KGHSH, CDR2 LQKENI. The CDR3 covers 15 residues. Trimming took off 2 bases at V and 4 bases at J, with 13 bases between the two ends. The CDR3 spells CASSPRTGEADTQYF. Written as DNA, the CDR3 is TGTGCCAGCTCACCAAGGACGGGAGAGGCAGATACGCAGTATTTT.

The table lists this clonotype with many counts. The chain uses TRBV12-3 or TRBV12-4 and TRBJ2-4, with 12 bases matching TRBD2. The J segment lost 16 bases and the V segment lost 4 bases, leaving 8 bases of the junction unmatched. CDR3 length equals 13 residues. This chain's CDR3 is CASSWGLAGNHYF. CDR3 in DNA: TGTGCCAGCAGTTGGGGACTAGCGGGCAACCACTACTTC.

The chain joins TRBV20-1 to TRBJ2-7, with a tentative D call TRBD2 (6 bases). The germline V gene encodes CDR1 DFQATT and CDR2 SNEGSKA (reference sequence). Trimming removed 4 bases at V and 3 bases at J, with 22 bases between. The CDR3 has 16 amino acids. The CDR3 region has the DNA TGCAGTGCTAAGGTGGTTTTCGGCCAGGGAGGCTACGAGCAGTACTTC. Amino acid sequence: CSAKVVFGQGGYEQYF.

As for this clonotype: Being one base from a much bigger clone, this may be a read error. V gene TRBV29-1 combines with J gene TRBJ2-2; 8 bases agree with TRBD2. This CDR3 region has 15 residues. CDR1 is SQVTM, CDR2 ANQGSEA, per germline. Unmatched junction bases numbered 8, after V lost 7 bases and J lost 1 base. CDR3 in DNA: TGCAGCGCCTTACCAGCGGGGGTGAACACCGGGGAGCTGTTTTTT. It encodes CSALPAGVNTGELFF.

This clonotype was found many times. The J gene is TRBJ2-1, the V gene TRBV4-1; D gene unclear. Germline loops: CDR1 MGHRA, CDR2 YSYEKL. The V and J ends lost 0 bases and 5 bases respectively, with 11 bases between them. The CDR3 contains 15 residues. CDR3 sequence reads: CASSQEFRSNNEQFF. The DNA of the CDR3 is TGCGCCAGCAGCCAAGAATTCAGGTCGAACAATGAGCAGTTCTTC.